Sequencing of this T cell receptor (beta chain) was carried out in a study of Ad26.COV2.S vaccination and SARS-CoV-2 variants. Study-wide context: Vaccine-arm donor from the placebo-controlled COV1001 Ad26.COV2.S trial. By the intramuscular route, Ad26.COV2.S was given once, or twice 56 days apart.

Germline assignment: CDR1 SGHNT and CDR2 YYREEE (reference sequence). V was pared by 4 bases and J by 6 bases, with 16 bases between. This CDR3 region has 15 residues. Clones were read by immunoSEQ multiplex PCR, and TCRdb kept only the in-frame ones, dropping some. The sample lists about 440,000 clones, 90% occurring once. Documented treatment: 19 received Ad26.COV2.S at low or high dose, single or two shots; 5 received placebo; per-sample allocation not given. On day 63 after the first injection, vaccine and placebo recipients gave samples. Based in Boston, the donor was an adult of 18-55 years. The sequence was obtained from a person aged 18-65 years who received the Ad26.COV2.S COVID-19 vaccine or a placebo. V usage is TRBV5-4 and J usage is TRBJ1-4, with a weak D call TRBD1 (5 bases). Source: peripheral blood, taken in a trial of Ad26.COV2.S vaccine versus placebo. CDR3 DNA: TGTGCCAGCAGCCACAAACAGGTAGAAGATGAAAAACTGTTTTTT. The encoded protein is CASSHKQVEDEKLFF. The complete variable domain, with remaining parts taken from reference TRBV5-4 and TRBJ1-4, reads ETGVTQSPTHLIKTRGQQVTLRCSSQSGHNTVSWYQQALGQGPQFIFQYYREEENGRGNFPPRFSGLQFPNYSSELNVNALELDDSALYLCASSHKQVEDEKLFFGSGTQLSVL.